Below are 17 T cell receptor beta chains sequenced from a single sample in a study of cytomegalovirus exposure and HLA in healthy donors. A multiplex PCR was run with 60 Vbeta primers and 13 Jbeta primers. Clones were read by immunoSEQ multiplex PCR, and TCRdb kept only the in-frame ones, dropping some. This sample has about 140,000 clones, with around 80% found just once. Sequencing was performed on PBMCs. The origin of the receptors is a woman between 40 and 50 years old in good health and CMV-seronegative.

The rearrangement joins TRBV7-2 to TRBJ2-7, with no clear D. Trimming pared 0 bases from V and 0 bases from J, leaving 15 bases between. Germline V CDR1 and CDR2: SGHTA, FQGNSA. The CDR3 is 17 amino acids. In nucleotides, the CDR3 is TGTGCCAGCAGCTTAGCGCCCCCGGGTGTTAGCTCCTACGAGCAGTACTTC. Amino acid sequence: CASSLAPPGVSSYEQYF. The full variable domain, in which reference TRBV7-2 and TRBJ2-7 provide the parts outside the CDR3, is GAGVSQSPSNKVTEKGKDVELRCDPISGHTALYWYRQSLGQGLEFLIYFQGNSAPDKSGLPSDRFSAERTGGSVSTLTIQRTQQEDSAVYLCASSLAPPGVSSYEQYFGPGTRLTVT.

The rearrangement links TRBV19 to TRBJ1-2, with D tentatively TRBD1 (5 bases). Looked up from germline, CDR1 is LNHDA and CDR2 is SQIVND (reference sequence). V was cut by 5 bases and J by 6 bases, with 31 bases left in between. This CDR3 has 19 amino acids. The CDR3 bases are TGTGCCAGTAGTCTGTATGGGGCGGCCACCCGCAGTAGACCGGATGGCTACACCTTC. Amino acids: CASSLYGAATRSRPDGYTF.

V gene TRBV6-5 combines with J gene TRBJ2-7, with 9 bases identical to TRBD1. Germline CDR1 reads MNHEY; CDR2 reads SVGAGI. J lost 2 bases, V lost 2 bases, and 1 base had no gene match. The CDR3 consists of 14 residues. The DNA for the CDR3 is TGTGCCAGCAGTTACACAGGGGGCACCTACGAGCAGTACTTC. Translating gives CASSYTGGTYEQYF.

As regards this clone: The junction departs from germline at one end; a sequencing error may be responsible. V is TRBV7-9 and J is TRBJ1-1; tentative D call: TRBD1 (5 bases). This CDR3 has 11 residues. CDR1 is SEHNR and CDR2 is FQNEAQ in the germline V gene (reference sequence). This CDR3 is CSSSLAQGAFF. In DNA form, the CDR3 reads TGTTCCAGCAGCCTTGCCCAGGGAGCTTTCTTT.

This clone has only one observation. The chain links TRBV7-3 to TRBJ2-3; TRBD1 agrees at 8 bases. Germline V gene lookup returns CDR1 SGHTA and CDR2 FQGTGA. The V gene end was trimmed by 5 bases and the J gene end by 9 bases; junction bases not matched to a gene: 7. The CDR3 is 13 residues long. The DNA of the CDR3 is TGTGCCAGCAGCCGACAGGGGTCCAACACGCAGTATTTT. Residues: CASSRQGSNTQYF.

The CDR3 loop reads CASSPAGGLSIYGYTF. CDR3 coding DNA: TGTGCCAGCAGCCCGGCAGGGGGCTTGTCTATCTATGGCTACACCTTC. This chain joins TRBV28 and TRBJ1-2; 8 bases align to TRBD1. Germline CDR1 is MDHEN and CDR2 is SYDVKM. The CDR3 contains 16 residues. After removal of 6 bases from V and 4 bases from J, the junction contained 13 bases not matched to a gene.

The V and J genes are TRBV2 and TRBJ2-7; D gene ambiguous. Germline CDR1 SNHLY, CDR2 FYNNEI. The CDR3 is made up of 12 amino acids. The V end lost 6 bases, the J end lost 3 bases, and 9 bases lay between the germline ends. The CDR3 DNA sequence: TGTGCCAGCAGACAGACGCTCTACGAGCAGTACTTC. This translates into CASRQTLYEQYF.

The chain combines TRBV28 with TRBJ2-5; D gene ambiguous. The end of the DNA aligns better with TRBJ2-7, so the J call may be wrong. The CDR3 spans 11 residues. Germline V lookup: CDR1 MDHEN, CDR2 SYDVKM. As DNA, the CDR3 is TGTGCCAGCAGTTCATTCTACGAGCAGTACTTC. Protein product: CASSSFYEQYF.

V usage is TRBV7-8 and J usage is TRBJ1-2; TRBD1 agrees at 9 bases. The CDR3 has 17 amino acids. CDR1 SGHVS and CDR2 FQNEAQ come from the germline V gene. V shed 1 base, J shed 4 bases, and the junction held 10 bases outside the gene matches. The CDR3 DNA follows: TGTGCCAGCAGCTTAGGCCAACAGGGGGCTACAGGCTATGGCTACACCTTC. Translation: CASSLGQQGATGYGYTF. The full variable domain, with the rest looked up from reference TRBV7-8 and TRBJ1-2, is GAGVSQSPRYKVAKRGQDVALRCDPISGHVSLFWYQQALGQGPEFLTYFQNEAQLDKSGLPSDRFFAERPEGSVSTLKIQRTQQEDSAVYLCASSLGQQGATGYGYTFGSGTRLTVV.

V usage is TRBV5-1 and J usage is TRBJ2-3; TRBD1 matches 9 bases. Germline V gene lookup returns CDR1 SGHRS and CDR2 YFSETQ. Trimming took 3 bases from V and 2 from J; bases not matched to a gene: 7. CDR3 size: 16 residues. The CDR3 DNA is TGCGCCAGCAGCTCATCCGGGACAGGGCCCACAGATACGCAGTATTTT. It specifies CASSSSGTGPTDTQYF. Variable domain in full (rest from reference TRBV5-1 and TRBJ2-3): KAGVTQTPRYLIKTRGQQVTLSCSPISGHRSVSWYQQTPGQGLQFLFEYFSETQRNKGNFPGRFSGRQFSNSRSEMNVSTLELGDSALYLCASSSSGTGPTDTQYFGPGTRLTVL.

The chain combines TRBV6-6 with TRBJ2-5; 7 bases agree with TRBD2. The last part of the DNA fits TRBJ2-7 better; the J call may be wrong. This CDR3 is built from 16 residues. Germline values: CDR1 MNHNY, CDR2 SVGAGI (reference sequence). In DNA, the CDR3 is TGTGCCAGCAGGCCCGTTCGCGGGACTACGACATACGAGCAGTACTTC. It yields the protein CASRPVRGTTTYEQYF.

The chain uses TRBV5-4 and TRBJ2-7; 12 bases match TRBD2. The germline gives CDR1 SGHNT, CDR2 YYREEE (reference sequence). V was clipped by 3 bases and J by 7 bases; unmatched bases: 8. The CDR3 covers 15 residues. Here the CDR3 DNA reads TGTGCCAGCAGCTGGGGGACTAGCGGGTTTGCGGAGCAGTACTTC. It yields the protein CASSWGTSGFAEQYF. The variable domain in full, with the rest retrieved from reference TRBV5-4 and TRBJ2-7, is ETGVTQSPTHLIKTRGQQVTLRCSSQSGHNTVSWYQQALGQGPQFIFQYYREEENGRGNFPPRFSGLQFPNYSSELNVNALELDDSALYLCASSWGTSGFAEQYFGPGTRLTVT.

CDR3: CASSSSGTGENEQYF. CDR3 DNA sequence: TGTGCCAGCAGCTCATCCGGGACAGGGGAGAACGAGCAGTACTTC. This rearrangement joins TRBV7-9 to TRBJ2-7; 10 bases line up with TRBD1. V was pared by 4 bases and J by 5 bases, with 8 bases of the junction left unmatched. From germline, CDR1 is SEHNR and CDR2 FQNEAQ (reference sequence). The CDR3 extends over 15 amino acids.

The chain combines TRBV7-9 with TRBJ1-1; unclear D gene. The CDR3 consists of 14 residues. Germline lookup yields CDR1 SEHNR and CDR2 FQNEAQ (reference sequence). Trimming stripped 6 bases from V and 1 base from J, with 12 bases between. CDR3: CASSDANPNTEAFF. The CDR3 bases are TGTGCCAGCAGTGATGCGAACCCGAACACTGAAGCTTTCTTT. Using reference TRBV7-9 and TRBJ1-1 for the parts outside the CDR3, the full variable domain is DTGVSQNPRHKITKRGQNVTFRCDPISEHNRLYWYRQTLGQGPEFLTYFQNEAQLEKSRLLSDRFSAERPKGSFSTLEIQRTEQGDSAMYLCASSDANPNTEAFFGQGTRLTVV.

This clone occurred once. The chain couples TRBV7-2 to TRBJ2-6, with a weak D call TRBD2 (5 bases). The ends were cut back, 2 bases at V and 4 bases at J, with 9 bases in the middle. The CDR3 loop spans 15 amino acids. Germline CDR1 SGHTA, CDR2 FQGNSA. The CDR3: CASSLLTGGANVLTF. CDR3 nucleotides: TGTGCCAGCAGCTTACTCACGGGGGGGGCCAACGTCCTGACTTTC.

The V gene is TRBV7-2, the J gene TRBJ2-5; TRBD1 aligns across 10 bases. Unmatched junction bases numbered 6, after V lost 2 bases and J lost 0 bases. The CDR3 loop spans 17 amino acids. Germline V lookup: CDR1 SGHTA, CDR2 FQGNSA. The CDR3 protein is CASSLLGQGKYQETQYF. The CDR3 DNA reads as TGTGCCAGCAGCTTACTGGGACAGGGGAAGTACCAAGAGACCCAGTACTTC.

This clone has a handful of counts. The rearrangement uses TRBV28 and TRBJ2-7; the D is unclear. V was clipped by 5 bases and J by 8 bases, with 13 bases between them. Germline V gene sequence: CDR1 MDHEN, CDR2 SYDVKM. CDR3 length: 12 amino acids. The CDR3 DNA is TGTGCCAGCAGTGCCCACAGTGGTAAGCAGTACTTC. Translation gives CASSAHSGKQYF.